These 32 T cell receptor beta chains were sequenced from one sample in a study of blood T cell repertoires in COVID-19 (dated by TCRdb to 2020 to 2021). The library was built by means of the immunoSEQ multiplex PCR assay. TCRdb provides this immuneACCESS table in a form limited to in-frame rearrangements. Some clones are lacking; in checked studies, under half of them reflect an unresolved V gene, and why the rest are absent is not known. Within this sample are fewer than 350,000 clones, with under 95% of them counted one time only. Jointly, the top ten make up 2% to 2.5% of the sample. Sequences were obtained from PBMCs or T cells enriched from blood (not recorded which). The receptor set was obtained from a woman aged 35 to 49 with acute COVID-19.

The chain carries TRBV2 and TRBJ2-7; TRBD2 agrees at 12 bases. Unmatched junction bases numbered 6, after V lost 7 bases and J lost 11 bases. The CDR3 is 12 amino acids. The germline gives CDR1 SNHLY, CDR2 FYNNEI. DNA for the CDR3: TGTGCCAGCAAATCGAGGACTAGCGGGGAGTACTTC. Translating gives CASKSRTSGEYF.

The chain couples TRBV24-1 to TRBJ1-6, with D unclear. Germline-derived CDR1 and CDR2 are KGHDR and SFDVKD. V was cut by 3 bases and J by 6 bases, with 8 bases left in between. This CDR3 region has 14 residues. CDR3 coding DNA: TGTGCCACCAGTGATGGGAGGAGTAATTCACCCCTCCACTTT. This sequence encodes CATSDGRSNSPLHF.

This chain uses TRBV3-1 (or the pseudogene TRBV3-2) with TRBJ2-3; D is unresolved. V was trimmed by 1 base and J by 8 bases, leaving 7 bases between them. The CDR3 consists of 12 residues. Germline CDR1 LGHDT, CDR2 YNNKEL (reference sequence). CDR3: CASSQGRGTQYF. CDR3 DNA: TGTGCCAGCAGCCAAGGGAGAGGTACGCAGTATTTT.

V and J are TRBV12-3 or TRBV12-4 and TRBJ1-4; 7 bases fit TRBD1. The CDR3 spans 13 residues. V trimming: 5 bases; J trimming: 7 bases; junction bases outside the gene matches: 4. CDR3 sequence reads: CASSPDRVEKLFF. The CDR3 region has the DNA TGTGCCAGCAGTCCCGACAGGGTTGAAAAACTGTTTTTT.

This clone was seen only once. The chain employs TRBV30 and TRBJ1-1; D is uncertain. Germline values: CDR1 GTSNPN, CDR2 SVGIG (reference sequence). Trimming took off 2 bases at V and 9 bases at J, with 13 bases between the two ends. This CDR3 comprises 12 residues. In DNA form, the CDR3 reads TGTGCCTGGAGTCCGCGATCAGGAAAAGCTTTCTTT. Its translation is CAWSPRSGKAFF.

The V call is TRBV7-3, the J call TRBJ2-5, with D hard to call. The V gene lost 5 bases and the J gene lost 7 bases, with 11 bases spanning the gap. The CDR3 runs to 12 residues. Germline V gene data show CDR1 as SGHTA and CDR2 as FQGTGA. The CDR3 bases are TGTGCCAGCAGCCTCGACTCGGGGACCCAGTACTTC. It yields the protein CASSLDSGTQYF.

The table lists this clone with a few counts. This sequence joins TRBV11-3 and TRBJ2-5; 11 nucleotides line up with TRBD2. The junction had 7 bases not matched to a gene; V was cut back by 5 bases and J by 2 bases. The CDR3 consists of 16 residues. Germline CDR1 reads SGHNT; CDR2 reads YENEEA. The CDR3 protein is CASSDPRLAGQETQYF. CDR3 nucleotides: TGTGCCAGCAGCGATCCTAGACTAGCGGGACAAGAGACCCAGTACTTC.

This clone was observed a single time. This chain joins TRBV6-2 or TRBV6-3 and TRBJ2-7; 8 bases agree with TRBD1. CDR1 is MNHEY, CDR2 SVGEGT, per germline. The CDR3 runs to 18 residues. V shed 4 bases, J shed 2 bases, and the junction held 16 bases outside the gene matches. The chain's CDR3 is CASSWDRREWLSTYEQYF. Here the CDR3 DNA reads TGTGCCAGCAGTTGGGACAGGAGGGAATGGTTATCAACCTACGAGCAGTACTTC.

The J gene is TRBJ1-5, the V gene TRBV19; 8 bases fit TRBD1. The CDR3 totals 14 residues. V dropped 7 bases and J dropped 7; count of bases not matched to a gene: 9. In germline, CDR1 is LNHDA, CDR2 SQIVND (reference sequence). CDR3 in amino acids: CASTQGQARQPQHF. In DNA form, the CDR3 reads TGTGCCAGTACCCAGGGACAGGCGCGCCAGCCCCAGCATTTT.

The chain combines TRBV5-5 with TRBJ2-1, with 12 bases identical to TRBD2. The CDR3 runs to 15 residues. The V segment lost 5 bases and the J segment 10 bases; nucleotides outside the gene matches: 10. Germline V lookup: CDR1 SGHKS, CDR2 YYEKEE (reference sequence). This chain's CDR3 is CASSSASGGAGEQFF. The CDR3 region has the DNA TGTGCCAGCAGTTCTGCTAGCGGGGGGGCGGGAGAGCAGTTCTTC. The whole variable domain, remainder taken from reference TRBV5-5 and TRBJ2-1, is DAGVTQSPTHLIKTRGQQVTLRCSPISGHKSVSWYQQVLGQGPQFIFQYYEKEERGRGNFPDRFSARQFPNYSSELNVNALLLGDSALYLCASSSASGGAGEQFFGPGTRLTVL.

The CDR3 DNA sequence: TGTGCCTGGAGTCTTGACAGTCGCACCGGGGAGCTGTTTTTT. Translated: CAWSLDSRTGELFF. V usage is TRBV30 and J usage is TRBJ2-2, with D possibly matching TRBD1 (5 bases). Germline values: CDR1 GTSNPN, CDR2 SVGIG (reference sequence). Trimming left V 2 bases short and J 4 bases short, with 11 bases between. CDR3 length: 14 residues. Using reference TRBV30 and TRBJ2-2 for the parts outside the CDR3, the full variable domain is SQTIHQWPATLVQPVGSPLSLECTVEGTSNPNLYWYRQAAGRGLQLLFYSVGIGQISSEVPQNLSASRPQDRQFILSSKKLLLSDSGFYLCAWSLDSRTGELFFGEGSRLTVL.

The genes are TRBV5-1 and TRBJ2-1; TRBD2 agrees at 12 bases. Losses at the gene ends were 0 bases for V and 6 bases for J; bases not matched to a gene: 1. Per the germline V gene, CDR1 is SGHRS and CDR2 is YFSETQ. This CDR3 has 15 amino acids. The DNA of the CDR3 is TGCGCCAGCAGCTTGGTGGGACTAGCGGGCAATGAGCAGTTCTTC. Its protein product is CASSLVGLAGNEQFF.

The CDR3 sequence: CASSLIPQWGGRTNEQFF. CDR3 nucleotides: TGTGCCAGCAGCTTAATACCCCAGTGGGGCGGGAGGACTAATGAGCAGTTCTTC. This chain links TRBV7-3 with TRBJ2-1, with TRBD2 identical over 8 bases. The CDR3 has 18 residues. From germline, CDR1 is SGHTA and CDR2 FQGTGA. With 1 base clipped from V and 7 bases from J, the junction kept 15 bases outside the gene matches. Full variable domain (rest looked up from reference TRBV7-3 and TRBJ2-1): GAGVSQTPSNKVTEKGKYVELRCDPISGHTALYWYRQSLGQGPEFLIYFQGTGAADDSGLPNDRFFAVRPEGSVSTLKIQRTERGDSAVYLCASSLIPQWGGRTNEQFFGPGTRLTVL.

In regard to this clone: A much larger clone lies a single base off, so this may be a read error. This chain joins TRBV28 and TRBJ1-3; D unresolved. Germline CDR1 MDHEN, CDR2 SYDVKM. The CDR3 covers 13 residues. Deletions cut 5 bases from V and 0 bases from J, with 5 bases between. CDR3 nucleotides: TGTGCCAGCAGTGAGGTCTCTGGAAACACCATATATTTT. It encodes CASSEVSGNTIYF.

This sequence joins TRBV19 and TRBJ2-7, with D maybe TRBD2 (5 bases). The V and J ends lost 5 bases and 3 bases respectively, with 11 bases between them. Germline assignment: CDR1 LNHDA and CDR2 SQIVND (reference sequence). The CDR3 has 13 residues. The chain's CDR3 is CASSAVGVYEQYF. The DNA of the CDR3 is TGTGCCAGTAGTGCCGTCGGGGTCTACGAGCAGTACTTC.

CDR3 sequence (DNA): TGTGCCAGCAGCGTAGGCGGGACTGGGGAGACCCAGTACTTC. Translating it yields CASSVGGTGETQYF. The rearrangement joins TRBV9 to TRBJ2-5; perhaps TRBD2 as D (6 bases). The V gene lost 0 bases and the J gene lost 5 bases, with 11 bases spanning the gap. Germline CDR1 reads SGDLS; CDR2 reads YYNGEE. CDR3 size: 14 residues. The whole variable domain, remainder taken from reference TRBV9 and TRBJ2-5, is DSGVTQTPKHLITATGQRVTLRCSPRSGDLSVYWYQQSLDQGLQFLIQYYNGEERAKGNILERFSAQQFPDLHSELNLSSLELGDSALYFCASSVGGTGETQYFGPGTRLLVL.

V is TRBV18 and J is TRBJ2-3; 11 bases are a match to TRBD2. This CDR3 is 14 amino acids long. The trim removed 6 bases at V and 4 bases at J, leaving 3 bases unmatched. Germline lookup yields CDR1 KGHSH and CDR2 LQKENI. The CDR3 region is CASSPGLAADTQYF. The DNA of the CDR3 is TGTGCCAGCTCCCCGGGACTAGCGGCAGATACGCAGTATTTT.

The table lists this clone with a count of one. The CDR3 region has the DNA TGTGCCAGCAGTGATCCCGGGACTAGCGGGAGATACAATGAGCAGTTCTTC. Encoded protein: CASSDPGTSGRYNEQFF. The chain is built from TRBV2 and TRBJ2-1; 14 nucleotides agree with TRBD2. After removal of 3 bases from V and 4 bases from J, the junction contained 5 bases not matched to a gene. The CDR3 is 17 residues long. The V gene's germline CDR1 is SNHLY and CDR2 FYNNEI.

V is TRBV5-1 and J is TRBJ2-1; 12 bases agree with TRBD2. Germline CDR1 and CDR2: SGHRS and YFSETQ. The CDR3 spans 14 residues. J lost 10 bases, V lost 4 bases, and 6 bases had no gene match. CDR3: CASSPRLAGVEQFF. As DNA, the CDR3 is TGCGCCAGCAGCCCGAGACTAGCGGGAGTCGAGCAGTTCTTC.

V gene TRBV28 combines with J gene TRBJ1-2; 9 bases align to TRBD1. Germline loops: CDR1 MDHEN, CDR2 SYDVKM. V lost 2 bases and J lost 8; bases outside the gene matches: 12. This CDR3 region has 16 residues. In nucleotides, the CDR3 is TGTGCCAGCAGTTTAACCTTTGGGGACAGGGAGTGGGGCTACACCTTC. Residues: CASSLTFGDREWGYTF.

The chain recombines TRBV6-5 with TRBJ1-1; D call uncertain. Germline CDR1 reads MNHEY; CDR2 reads SVGAGI. Trimming pared 6 bases from V and 5 bases from J, leaving 10 bases between. This CDR3 comprises 12 residues. This CDR3 reads CASREVRTEAFF. CDR3 coding DNA: TGTGCCAGCAGAGAGGTAAGGACTGAAGCTTTCTTT.

The chain combines TRBV5-1 with TRBJ1-1; 7 positions match TRBD1. Germline CDR1 and CDR2: SGHRS and YFSETQ. V was clipped by 7 bases and J by 5 bases; unmatched bases: 8. The CDR3 loop spans 13 amino acids. The DNA for the CDR3 is TGCGCCAGCGCTTACAGGGGCGGGACTGAAGCTTTCTTT. The encoded protein is CASAYRGGTEAFF.

V usage is TRBV4-3 and J usage is TRBJ2-1; 8 nucleotides align to TRBD2. V lost 0 bases, J lost 0 bases, and 4 bases stayed unmatched. Germline V gene lookup returns CDR1 LGHNA and CDR2 YSLEER. The CDR3 totals 17 residues. CDR3 in amino acids: CASSQESGSSSYNEQFF. CDR3 bases: TGCGCCAGCAGCCAAGAGAGCGGGAGCAGCTCCTACAATGAGCAGTTCTTC.

J is TRBJ2-5 and V is TRBV7-9; TRBD1 agrees at 7 bases. CDR3 length: 14 amino acids. V gave up 1 base and J gave up 2 bases; unmatched junction bases: 1. CDR1 is SEHNR and CDR2 is FQNEAQ in the germline V gene (reference sequence). CDR3 region: CASSLEGQQETQYF. The CDR3 coding sequence is TGTGCCAGCAGCTTAGAGGGACAGCAAGAGACCCAGTACTTC. Full variable domain (missing parts from reference TRBV7-9 and TRBJ2-5): DTGVSQNPRHKITKRGQNVTFRCDPISEHNRLYWYRQTLGQGPEFLTYFQNEAQLEKSRLLSDRFSAERPKGSFSTLEIQRTEQGDSAMYLCASSLEGQQETQYFGPGTRLLVL.

This chain joins TRBV29-1 and TRBJ1-2; D is ambiguous. Trimming took 4 bases from V and 4 from J, leaving 13 bases between them. The CDR3 has 13 residues. Germline loops: CDR1 SQVTM, CDR2 ANQGSEA. CDR3 region: CSVARLGGYGYTF. Here the CDR3 DNA reads TGCAGCGTTGCTCGACTAGGCGGCTATGGCTACACCTTC.

The rearrangement joins TRBV5-1 to TRBJ1-4; tentative D call: TRBD1 (5 bases). V lost 2 bases and J lost 5, with 10 bases in between. Germline V gives CDR1 SGHRS, CDR2 YFSETQ. The CDR3 spans 14 residues. As DNA, the CDR3 is TGCGCCAGCAGCTTTGGGGGGGAGAATGAAAAACTGTTTTTT. This translates into CASSFGGENEKLFF.

The chain has TRBV7-6 and TRBJ2-7; TRBD2 is a possible D gene (6 bases). The germline gives CDR1 SGHVS, CDR2 FNYEAQ. This CDR3 spans 13 amino acids. V was shortened by 5 bases and J by 3 bases, with 11 bases between the two germline ends. The CDR3 sequence: CASSPTRGYEQYF. CDR3 sequence (DNA): TGTGCCAGCAGCCCCACGCGGGGCTACGAGCAGTACTTC.

The genes are TRBV10-3 and TRBJ2-3, with 8 positions matching TRBD2. The CDR3 spans 13 residues. V lost 5 bases and J lost 5; bases outside the gene matches: 3. Per the germline V gene, CDR1 is ENHRY and CDR2 is SYGVKD. CDR3 sequence: CAISLTSGDTQYF. The CDR3 DNA reads as TGTGCCATCAGTCTAACTAGCGGAGATACGCAGTATTTT.

This chain joins TRBV11-2 and TRBJ1-2; 7 bases are shared with TRBD1. This CDR3 has 15 residues. The junction had 6 bases not matched to a gene; V was cut back by 4 bases and J by 1 base. CDR1 and CDR2 from the germline V gene are SGHAT and FQNNGV. CDR3 nucleotides: TGTGCCAGCAGCTCTACGACAGGGTTTAACTATGGCTACACCTTC. As protein: CASSSTTGFNYGYTF. Looking up the rest from reference TRBV11-2 and TRBJ1-2 gives the full variable domain: EAGVAQSPRYKIIEKRQSVAFWCNPISGHATLYWYQQILGQGPKLLIQFQNNGVVDDSQLPKDRFSAERLKGVDSTLKIQPAKLEDSAVYLCASSSTTGFNYGYTFGSGTRLTVV.

The chain couples TRBV7-9 to TRBJ1-4; D call uncertain. This CDR3 spans 13 amino acids. CDR1 and CDR2 (germline): SEHNR, FQNEAQ (reference sequence). V was trimmed by 5 bases and J by 2 bases, leaving 6 bases between them. CDR3 residues: CASSRETNEKLFF. Here the CDR3 DNA reads TGTGCCAGCAGCCGAGAGACTAATGAAAAACTGTTTTTT.

The chain recombines TRBV12-3 or TRBV12-4 with TRBJ1-2; no definite D call. The germline V and J ends were trimmed by 2 bases and 13 bases, with 14 bases remaining between them. This CDR3 contains 12 residues. The CDR3: CASSLYPLPLTF. Here the CDR3 DNA reads TGTGCCAGCAGTTTATACCCACTCCCCCTCACCTTC.

The rearrangement joins TRBV28 to TRBJ2-1; 10 bases fit TRBD2. V gave up 2 bases and J gave up 14 bases; unmatched junction bases: 9. Germline-derived CDR1 and CDR2 are MDHEN and SYDVKM. CDR3 length: 14 amino acids. CDR3 sequence reads: CASSLVKRAGGEFF. CDR3 coding DNA: TGTGCCAGCAGTTTAGTTAAGAGAGCGGGGGGGGAGTTCTTC.